This TCR beta chain was sequenced in a study of blood T cell repertoires in COVID-19 (TCRdb year 2020). With respect to the entire study: The collaborator samples originated in the United States, Italy and Spain and spanned the acute and convalescent phases of COVID-19. The prospective study material was composed of cDNA or gDNA derived from T cells, B-cell-depleted T cells, or PBMCs. Subjects who had been exposed to COVID-19, were actively infected with it, or had recovered from it provided the deeply sampled blood TCRbeta repertoires that made up the dataset. The repertoires were released in a freely available public database intended as a resource for research on the immune response to SARS-CoV-2. The samples were drawn from two sources: the first 160 participants of the ongoing ImmuneRACE study, and over 1,000 subjects contributed by 6 global collaborators. A de-identified subject ID, COVID-19 status, age in years and sex were almost always included in the sample metadata. Where available, HLA class I and class II types were taken from metadata supplied by the sample provider and were not determined by assay-based typing.

Notes on this clone: There is no known antigen for this receptor. No base quality values were provided; no much bigger clone lies one nucleotide off.

Germline trimming: 8 bases from V, 2 bases from J; junction bases outside gene matches: 5. CDR1 and CDR2 (SGHDT, YYEEEE) derive from the germline V gene. There are 13 amino acids in the CDR3, from cysteine to phenylalanine inclusive. CDR3 DNA only is kept here, 39 bases in frame from base 1. What the work shows at the level of the full study, not this receptor alone: The amount of clinical and demographic metadata varied by source and participant and was provided uncurated.

One collaborating source in Seattle enrolled patients while the patients were actively infected and followed the patients over time throughout the course of disease. Whole blood was collected in K2EDTA tubes by collaborating institutions according to the institutions' own protocols. For TCRbeta analysis, collaborators shipped samples as frozen whole blood, isolated PBMCs, or DNA extracted from either of those sample types. The immunoSEQ Assay, a bias-controlled multiplex PCR, was used to amplify TCRbeta CDR3 regions from genomic DNA. For the original study's pipeline: Within the assay, amplification of reference gene primers was used to estimate how many nucleated cells each sample contained. To quantify the absolute abundance of each unique TCRbeta CDR3 rearrangement, sequence reads were collapsed and filtered. For each sample, productive Simpson clonality was calculated as the square root of Simpson's diversity index across productive rearrangements. As stored in TCRdb, this immuneACCESS dataset retains in-frame rearrangements with V and J assigned. A fraction of the clones does not appear; measured against another copy, unresolved V genes explain less than half of the discrepancy, and the remainder lacks a known reason. V and J calls and clone size follow that table, whereas D and trimming were derived from the DNA. This sample lists about 180,000 clones; approximately 88% were detected once. About 7% of the sample comes from the top ten.

The sequence joins TRBV5-6 to TRBJ1-2; TRBD1 fits 8 bases in the junction. Source material: peripheral blood. This TCR was sampled from a woman aged 35 to 49 with COVID-19, enrolled during active disease. Here the CDR3 is given as CASDRGANYGYTF. The DNA sequence follows: TGTGCCAGTGACAGGGGCGCGAACTATGGCTACACCTTC.